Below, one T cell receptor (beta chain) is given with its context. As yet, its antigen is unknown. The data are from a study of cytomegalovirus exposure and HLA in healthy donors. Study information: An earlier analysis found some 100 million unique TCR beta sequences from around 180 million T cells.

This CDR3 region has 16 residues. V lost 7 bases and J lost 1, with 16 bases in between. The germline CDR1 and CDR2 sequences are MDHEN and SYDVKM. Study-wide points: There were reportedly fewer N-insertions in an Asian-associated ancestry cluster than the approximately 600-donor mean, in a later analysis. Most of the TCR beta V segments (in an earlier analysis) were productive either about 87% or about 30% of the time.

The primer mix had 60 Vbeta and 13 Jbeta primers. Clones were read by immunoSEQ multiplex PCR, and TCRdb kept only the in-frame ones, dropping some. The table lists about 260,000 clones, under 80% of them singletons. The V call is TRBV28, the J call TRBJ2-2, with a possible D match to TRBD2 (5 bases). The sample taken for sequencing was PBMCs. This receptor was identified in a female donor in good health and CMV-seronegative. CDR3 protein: CASTPLEVWNTGELFF. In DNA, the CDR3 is TGTGCCAGCACCCCGTTGGAGGTTTGGAACACCGGGGAGCTGTTTTTT. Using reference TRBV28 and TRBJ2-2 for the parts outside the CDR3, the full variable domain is DVKVTQSSRYLVKRTGEKVFLECVQDMDHENMFWYRQDPGLGLRLIYFSYDVKMKEKGDIPEGYSVSREKKERFSLILESASTNQTSMYLCASTPLEVWNTGELFFGEGSRLTVL.